The sequence of this TCR beta chain was determined in a study of control samples from healthy donors and cancer patients. V lost 0 bases and J 1 base, leaving 6 bases between the germline ends. Germline V CDR1 and CDR2: GTSNPN, SVGIG (reference sequence). The CDR3 runs 14 residues. Sequenced by immunoSEQ multiplex PCR; TCRdb stores in-frame clones only, minus some. Of about 100,000 clones listed, about 90% are singletons. The rearrangement joins TRBV30 to TRBJ2-2; D may be TRBD1 (5 bases). The sample was blood. The TCR was taken from a woman aged 50 to 60 in good health. This CDR3 reads CAWSVRGNTGELFF. The CDR3 DNA follows: TGTGCCTGGAGTGTTAGGGGGAACACCGGGGAGCTGTTTTTT.